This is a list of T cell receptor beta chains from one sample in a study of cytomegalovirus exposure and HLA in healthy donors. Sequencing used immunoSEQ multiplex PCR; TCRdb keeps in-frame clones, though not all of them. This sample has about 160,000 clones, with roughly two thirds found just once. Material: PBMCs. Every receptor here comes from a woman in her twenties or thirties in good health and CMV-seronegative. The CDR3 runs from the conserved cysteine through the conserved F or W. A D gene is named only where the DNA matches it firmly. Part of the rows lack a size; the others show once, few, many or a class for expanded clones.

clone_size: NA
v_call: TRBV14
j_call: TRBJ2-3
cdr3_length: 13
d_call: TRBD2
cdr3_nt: TGTGCCAGCAGCCCAGCGGGAGTGGTTACGCAGTATTTT
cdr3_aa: CASSPAGVVTQYF

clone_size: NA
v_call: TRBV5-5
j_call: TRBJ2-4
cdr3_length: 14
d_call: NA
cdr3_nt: TGTGCCAGCAGCGTGGACCCGGGGGAAAACATTCAGTACTTC
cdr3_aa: CASSVDPGENIQYF

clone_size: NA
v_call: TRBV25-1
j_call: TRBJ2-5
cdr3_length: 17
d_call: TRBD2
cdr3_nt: TGTGCCAGCAGTGGAGGGACTAGCGGGGGCAAGGGGGAGACCCAGTACTTC
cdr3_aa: CASSGGTSGGKGETQYF

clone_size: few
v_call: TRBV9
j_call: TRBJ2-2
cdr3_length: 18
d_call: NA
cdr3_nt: TGTGCCAGCAGCATCGGCGGGCGGCTGGGGTCAGGGGCCGGGGAGCTGTTTTTT
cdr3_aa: CASSIGGRLGSGAGELFF

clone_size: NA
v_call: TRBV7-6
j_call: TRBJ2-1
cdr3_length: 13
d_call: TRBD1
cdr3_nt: TGTGCCAGCAGCTTAGTGGACAGGGGTGAGCAGTTCTTC
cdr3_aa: CASSLVDRGEQFF

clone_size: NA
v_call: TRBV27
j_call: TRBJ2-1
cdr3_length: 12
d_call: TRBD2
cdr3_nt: TGTGCCAGCAGTTTCGGCGGGGGTGAGCAGTTCTTC
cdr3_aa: CASSFGGGEQFF

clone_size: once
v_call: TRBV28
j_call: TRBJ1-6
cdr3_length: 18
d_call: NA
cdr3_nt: TGTGCCAGCAGTCAACTAACCTCTGTGAGGCCTGGTAAATCACCCCTCCACTTT
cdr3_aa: CASSQLTSVRPGKSPLHF

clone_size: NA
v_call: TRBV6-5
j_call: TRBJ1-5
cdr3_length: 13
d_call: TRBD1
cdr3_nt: TGTGCCAGCACACGACAGGGTGGACAGCCCCAGCATTTT
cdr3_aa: CASTRQGGQPQHF

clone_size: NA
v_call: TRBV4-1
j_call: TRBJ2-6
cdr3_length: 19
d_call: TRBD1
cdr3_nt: TGCGCCAGCAGCCAATCACTAAGACAGGGGGCTGGTGGGGCCAACGTCCTGACTTTC
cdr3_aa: CASSQSLRQGAGGANVLTF

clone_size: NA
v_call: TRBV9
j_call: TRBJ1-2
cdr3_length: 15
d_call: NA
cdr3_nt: TGTGCCAGCAGCGCCTTGAGCGGAGCTAACTATGGCTACACCTTC
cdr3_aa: CASSALSGANYGYTF

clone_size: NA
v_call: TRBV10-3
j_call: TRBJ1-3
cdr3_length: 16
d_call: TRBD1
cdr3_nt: TGTGCCATCAAAAAAGACAGGGTGCGCCTCGTTGACACCATATATTTT
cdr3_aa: CAIKKDRVRLVDTIYF

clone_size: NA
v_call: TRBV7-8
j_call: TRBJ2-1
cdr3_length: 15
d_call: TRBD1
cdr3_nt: TGTGCCAGCAGCTCCCAGGGGGCTCTGGGCAATGAGCAGTTCTTC
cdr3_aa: CASSSQGALGNEQFF

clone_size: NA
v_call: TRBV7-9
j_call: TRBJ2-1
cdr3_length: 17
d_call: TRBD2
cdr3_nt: TGTGCCAGCAGCTTAAGGGAAAGCGGGGGATGGTTCAATGAGCAGTTCTTC
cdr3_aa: CASSLRESGGWFNEQFF

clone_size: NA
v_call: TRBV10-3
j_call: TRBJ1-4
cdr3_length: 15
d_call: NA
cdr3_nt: TGTGCCATCAGTGGGGGGCTTTCCACTAATGAAAAACTGTTTTTT
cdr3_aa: CAISGGLSTNEKLFF

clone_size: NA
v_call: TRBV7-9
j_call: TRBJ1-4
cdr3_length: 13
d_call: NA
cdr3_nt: TGTGCCACCAGAGCGGGGTGGAAGGAAAAACTGTTTTTT
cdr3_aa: CATRAGWKEKLFF

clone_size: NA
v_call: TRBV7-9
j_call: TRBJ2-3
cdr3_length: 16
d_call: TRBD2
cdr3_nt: TGTGCCAGCAGTCCTCCCAGCGGGAGGAACACAGATACGCAGTATTTT
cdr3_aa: CASSPPSGRNTDTQYF